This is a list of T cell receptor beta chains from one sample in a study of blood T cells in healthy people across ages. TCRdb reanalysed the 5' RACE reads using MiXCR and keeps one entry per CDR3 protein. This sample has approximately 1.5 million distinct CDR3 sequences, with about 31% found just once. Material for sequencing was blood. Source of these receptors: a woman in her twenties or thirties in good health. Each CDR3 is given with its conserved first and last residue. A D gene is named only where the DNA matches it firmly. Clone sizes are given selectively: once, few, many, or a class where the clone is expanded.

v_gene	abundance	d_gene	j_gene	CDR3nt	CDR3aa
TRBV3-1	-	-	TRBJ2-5	TGTGCCAGCAGCCAAGATCCTTCATCAGGTCAAGAGACCCAGTACTTC	CASSQDPSSGQETQYF
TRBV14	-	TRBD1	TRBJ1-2	TGTGCCAGCAGCCAGATAGGGACAGACTGGAACTATGGCTACACCTTC	CASSQIGTDWNYGYTF
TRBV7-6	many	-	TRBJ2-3	TGTGCCAGCAGCTTAGCGACTACAGTGGGAACGCAGTATTTT	CASSLATTVGTQYF
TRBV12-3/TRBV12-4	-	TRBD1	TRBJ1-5	TGTGCCAGCACTTCGAGGGACAGGGTGGATCAGCCCCAGCATTTT	CASTSRDRVDQPQHF
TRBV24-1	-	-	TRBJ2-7	TGTGCCACCGGGGGCGGGCGCTCCTACAATGAGCAGTACTTC	CATGGGRSYNEQYF
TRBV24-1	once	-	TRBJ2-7	TGTGCCACCAGTGACCGGGGTTCTCCCTACAATGAGCAGTACTTC	CATSDRGSPYNEQYF
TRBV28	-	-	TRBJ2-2	TGTGCCAGCAGTTTTTACGGGGGTACGAACACCGGGGAGCTGTTTTTT	CASSFYGGTNTGELFF
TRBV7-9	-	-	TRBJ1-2	TGTGCCACCTCGCCATCGGGCTCGGGGGACTATGGCTACACCTTC	CATSPSGSGDYGYTF
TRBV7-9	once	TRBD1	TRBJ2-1	TGTGCCAGCAGCTCCTGGGTTGGGACAGCCTACAATGAGCAGTTCTTC	CASSSWVGTAYNEQFF
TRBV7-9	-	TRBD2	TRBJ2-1	TGTGCCAGCAGCTTACCCCAGCGGGAGATCCAAGAGACCCAGTTCTTC	CASSLPQREIQETQFF
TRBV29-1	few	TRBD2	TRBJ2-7	TGCAGCGTTGGGGGAGCGGGATCCTACGAGCAGTACTTC	CSVGGAGSYEQYF
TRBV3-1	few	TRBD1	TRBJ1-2	TGTGCCAGCAGCCAAGAAGGGACAGAGGAATTCAATGGCCACACCTTC	CASSQEGTEEFNGHTF
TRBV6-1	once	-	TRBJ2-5	TGTGCCAGCAAACCGGAAAGGATTGGCGAGACCCAGTACTTC	CASKPERIGETQYF
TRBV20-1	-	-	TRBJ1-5	TGCAGTGCAACCAGGGGTTCGGACCAGCCCCAGCATTTT	CSATRGSDQPQHF
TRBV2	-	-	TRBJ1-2	TGTGCCAGCAGTGGGGACGGTTCCATCTATGGCTACACCTTC	CASSGDGSIYGYTF
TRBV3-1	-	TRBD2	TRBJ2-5	TGTGCGTGCAGCCAAGATTTCGCGGGGGGGCTCGGGGAGACCCAGTACTTC	CACSQDFAGGLGETQYF
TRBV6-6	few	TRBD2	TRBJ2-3	TGTGCCAGCAGTTTTCTTTATCGGACTAGCGGGGAGAATACGCAGTATTTT	CASSFLYRTSGENTQYF
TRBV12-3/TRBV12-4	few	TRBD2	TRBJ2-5	TGTGCCAGCAGTTTAGATCGGGAGGAGGGGGAGACCCAGTACTTC	CASSLDREEGETQYF
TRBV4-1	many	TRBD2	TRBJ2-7	TGCGCCAGCAGGGGGACTAGCGCCTACGAGCAGTACTTC	CASRGTSAYEQYF
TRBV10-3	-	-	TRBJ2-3	TGTGCCATCAGTGACCATAGTGTAAACACAGATACGCAGTATTTT	CAISDHSVNTDTQYF
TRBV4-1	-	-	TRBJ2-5	TGCGCCAGCAGCCAAGGGTCACGACTAGATTCATCAGAGACCCAGTACTTC	CASSQGSRLDSSETQYF
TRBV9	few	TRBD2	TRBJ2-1	TGTGCCAGCAGCGTAGCGTCTAGCGGGGGGATGGCCTACAATGAGCAGTTCTTC	CASSVASSGGMAYNEQFF
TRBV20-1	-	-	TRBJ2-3	TGCAGTGCTAGAGATCGGGTGGTGGGCACAGATACGCAGTATTTT	CSARDRVVGTDTQYF
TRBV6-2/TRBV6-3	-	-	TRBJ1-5	TGTGCCAGCAGTTACGGACTGGCCCAGCCCCAGCATTTT	CASSYGLAQPQHF
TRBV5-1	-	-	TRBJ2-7	TGCGCCAGCAGCCTTCTGAACCGCTACGAGCAGTACTTC	CASSLLNRYEQYF
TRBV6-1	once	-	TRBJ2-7	TGTGCCAGCTCCATGAGGCCCGAAACCTACGAGCAGTACTTC	CASSMRPETYEQYF
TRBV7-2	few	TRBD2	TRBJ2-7	TGTGCCAGCGGAGCTCGGACTAGCGGGAGCATATACGAGCAGTACTTC	CASGARTSGSIYEQYF
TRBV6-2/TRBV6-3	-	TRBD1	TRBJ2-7	TGTGCCTGTAACAGGGGGCAGACCTACGAGCAGTACTTC	CACNRGQTYEQYF
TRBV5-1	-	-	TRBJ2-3	TGCGCCAGCCAACCCGGGGGCCCCACAGATACGCAGTATTTT	CASQPGGPTDTQYF
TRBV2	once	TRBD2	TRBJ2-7	TGTGCCAGCCGTCACTGGACTAGCGGGAGTTACGAGCAGTACTTC	CASRHWTSGSYEQYF
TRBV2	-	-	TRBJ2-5	TGTGCCAGCAGTGAGGGATATAGAGAGACCCAGTACTTC	CASSEGYRETQYF
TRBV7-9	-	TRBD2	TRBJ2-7	TGTGCCAGCAGCTTAGCGGGAGCGGGAGCTCGCTACGAGCAGTACTTC	CASSLAGAGARYEQYF
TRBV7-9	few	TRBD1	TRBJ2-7	TGTGCCACCGCAACCGGGACAGGGGGCCACGAGCAGTACTTC	CATATGTGGHEQYF
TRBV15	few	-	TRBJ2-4	TGTGCCACCAGACGTTCAAGGGGGGGGATTGCGGACATTCAGTACTTC	CATRRSRGGIADIQYF
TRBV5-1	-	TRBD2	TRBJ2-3	TGCGCCAGCAGGCCCCTAGCGGACACAGATACGCAGTATTTT	CASRPLADTDTQYF
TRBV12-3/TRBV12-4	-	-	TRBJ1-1	TGTGCCAGCAGTCCGTGGGGCGTCATGAACACTGAAGCTTTCTTT	CASSPWGVMNTEAFF
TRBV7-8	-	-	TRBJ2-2	TGTGCCAGCAGCTCCCAGATAGCGAGGGGGGGAAACACCGGGGAGCTGTTTTTT	CASSSQIARGGNTGELFF
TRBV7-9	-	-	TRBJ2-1	TGTGCCAGCAGCTTATCACAGCAGTTCTTC	CASSLSQQFF
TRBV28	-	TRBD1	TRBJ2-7	TGTGCCAGCAGTCCGCACGGGACAGCCCCCTACGAGCAGTACTTC	CASSPHGTAPYEQYF
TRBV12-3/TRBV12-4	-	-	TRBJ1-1	TGTGCCAGCAGTTTAGGGGGAGGCCCCGCAAACACTGAAGCTTTCTTT	CASSLGGGPANTEAFF
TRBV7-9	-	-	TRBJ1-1	TGTGCCAGCAGCTTAGGGAACTCCAACACTGAAGCTTTCTTT	CASSLGNSNTEAFF
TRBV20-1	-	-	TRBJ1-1	TGCAGTGCTTTAGGGGGGGCCGACACTGAAGCTTTCTTT	CSALGGADTEAFF